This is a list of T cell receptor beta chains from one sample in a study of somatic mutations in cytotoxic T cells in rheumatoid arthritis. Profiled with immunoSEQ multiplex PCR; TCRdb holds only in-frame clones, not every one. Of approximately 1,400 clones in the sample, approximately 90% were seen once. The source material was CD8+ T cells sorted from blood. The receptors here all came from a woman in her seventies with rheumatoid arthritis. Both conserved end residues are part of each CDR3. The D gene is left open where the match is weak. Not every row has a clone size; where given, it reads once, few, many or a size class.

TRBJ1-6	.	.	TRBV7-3	TGTGCCAGCAGCTTATTTCACAGTAATTCACCCCTCCACTTT	CASSLFHSNSPLHF
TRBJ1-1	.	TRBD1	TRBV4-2	TGTGCCAGCAGCCAAGTGGGACAGGGGGACACTGAAGCTTTCTTT	CASSQVGQGDTEAFF
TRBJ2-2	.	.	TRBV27	TGTGCCAGCAGTCCCCGAGCCGGGGAGCTGTTTTTT	CASSPRAGELFF
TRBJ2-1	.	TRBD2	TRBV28	TGTGCCAGCAGTTTCCTCACTAGCGGGAGGTCCCATGAGCAGTTCTTC	CASSFLTSGRSHEQFF
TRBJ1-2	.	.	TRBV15	TGTGCCACCAGCAGAGAGAATGTAAGGGGTTCCTATGATGACTATGGCTACACCTTC	CATSRENVRGSYDDYGYTF
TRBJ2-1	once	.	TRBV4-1	TGCGCCAGCAGCCAAGTGGCCAATCGCAATGAGCAGTTCTTC	CASSQVANRNEQFF
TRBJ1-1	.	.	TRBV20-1	TGCAGTGCTAGGATGGAGTCTGAAGCTTTCTTT	CSARMESEAFF
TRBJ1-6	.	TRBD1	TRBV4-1	TGCGCCAGCAGCCAAGTATTGGGACAGAACATTTCACCCCTCCACTTT	CASSQVLGQNISPLHF
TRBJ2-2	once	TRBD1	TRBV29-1	TGCAGCGTTGAATTCCGGGACAGGGGCCCGAGCACCGGGGAGCTGTTTTTT	CSVEFRDRGPSTGELFF
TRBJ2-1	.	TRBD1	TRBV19	TGTGCCACAGAGATGACAGGGGGCGGGAATGAGCAGTTCTTC	CATEMTGGGNEQFF
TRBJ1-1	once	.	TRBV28	TGTGCCAGCAGTTTATTGGGGACTTACACTGAAGCTTTCTTT	CASSLLGTYTEAFF
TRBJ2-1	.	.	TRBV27	TGTGCCAGCAGTTTCCACGACCGCGGTGAGCAGTTCTTC	CASSFHDRGEQFF
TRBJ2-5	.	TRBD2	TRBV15	TGTGCCACCAGCAGAGTGGCGGGAGTTGAGACCCAGTACTTC	CATSRVAGVETQYF
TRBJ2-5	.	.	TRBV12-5	TGTGCTAGTGGTTTGAGGGGCGGACAGCGTAAAGAGACCCAGTACTTC	CASGLRGGQRKETQYF
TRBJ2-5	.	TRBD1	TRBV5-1	TGCGCCAGCAGCAGGGTAGGGACAGGGCCGAAGCTGCCGTCCCTATACCAAGAGACCCAGTACTTC	CASSRVGTGPKLPSLYQETQYF
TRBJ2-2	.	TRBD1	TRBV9	TGTGCCAGCAGAGCCAGGGGGACCGGGGAGCTGTTTTTT	CASRARGTGELFF